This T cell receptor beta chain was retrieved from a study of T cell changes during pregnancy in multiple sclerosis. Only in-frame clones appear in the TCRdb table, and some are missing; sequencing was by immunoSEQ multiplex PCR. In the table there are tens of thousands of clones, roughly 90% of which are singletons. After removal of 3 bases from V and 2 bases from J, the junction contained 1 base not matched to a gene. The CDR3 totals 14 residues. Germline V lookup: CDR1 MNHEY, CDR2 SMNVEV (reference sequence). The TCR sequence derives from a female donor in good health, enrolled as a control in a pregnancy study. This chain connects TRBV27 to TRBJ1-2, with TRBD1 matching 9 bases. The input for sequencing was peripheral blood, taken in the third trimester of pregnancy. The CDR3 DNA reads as TGTGCCAGCAGTTTGGACAGGGGAAACTATGGCTACACCTTC. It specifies CASSLDRGNYGYTF.